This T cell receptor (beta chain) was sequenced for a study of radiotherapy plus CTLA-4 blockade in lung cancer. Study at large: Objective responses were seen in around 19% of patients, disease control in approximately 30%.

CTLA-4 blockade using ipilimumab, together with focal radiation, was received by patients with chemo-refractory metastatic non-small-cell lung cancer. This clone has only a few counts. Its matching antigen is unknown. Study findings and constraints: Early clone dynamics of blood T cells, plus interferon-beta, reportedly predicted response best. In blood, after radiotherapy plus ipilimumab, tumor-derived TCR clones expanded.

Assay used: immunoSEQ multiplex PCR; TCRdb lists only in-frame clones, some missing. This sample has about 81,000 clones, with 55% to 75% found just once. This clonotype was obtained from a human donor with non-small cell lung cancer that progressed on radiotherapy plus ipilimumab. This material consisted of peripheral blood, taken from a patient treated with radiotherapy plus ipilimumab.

DNA for the CDR3: TGCGCCAGCAGCCTTCACAGGGGGCCGAACACTGAAGCTTTCTTT. It codes for CASSLHRGPNTEAFF. The chain combines TRBV4-3 with TRBJ1-1; 9 bases line up with TRBD1. CDR3 length: 15 amino acids. Germline V CDR1 and CDR2: LGHNA, YSLEER. Germline trimming cut 4 bases from V and 1 base from J; bases unmatched to any gene: 4.